This TCR beta chain derives from a study of cytomegalovirus exposure and HLA in healthy donors. General observations from the study: Among donors in an Asian-associated ancestry cluster, a later analysis reportedly found fewer N-insertions than the roughly 700-donor mean.

Note on this clone: Antigen specificity is unknown.

Both 60 Vbeta primers and 13 Jbeta primers went into the PCR. Profiling relied on immunoSEQ multiplex PCR, and the TCRdb table lists in-frame clones only, not all of them. Of more than 85,000 clones in the sample, under 80% are singletons; the top ten hold 4%. This CDR3 contains 15 residues. Germline V lookup: CDR1 SGHAT, CDR2 FQNNGV. Sequenced: PBMCs. This TCR came from a woman in her fifties or sixties in good health and CMV-seropositive. The chain is built from TRBV11-2 and TRBJ2-5; tentative D call: TRBD2 (6 bases). The DNA end favors TRBJ2-7, so the J call may be wrong. The CDR3 DNA follows: TGTGCCAGCAGCCCGATAGCGGAGCCCTCCTACGAGCAGTACTTC. Its protein is CASSPIAEPSYEQYF.